This T cell receptor (beta chain) stems from a study of response to subunit inactivated influenza vaccine. Study-level points and caveats: The authors suggested that few new T cells are recruited per seasonal influenza vaccination.

TCRdb passed the RT-PCR reads through MiXCR, listing each CDR3 protein once. The sample records hundreds of thousands of distinct CDR3 sequences, 25% being singletons. A remark on this clonotype: The antigen remains undetermined.

Trimming left V 6 bases short and J 3 bases short, with 15 bases between. The CDR3 extends over 14 amino acids. From germline, CDR1 is MDHEN and CDR2 SYDVKM. Sequenced here: CD4+ T cells sorted from PBMCs, sampled 4 to 6 days after vaccination. The chain combines TRBV28 with TRBJ2-7; maybe TRBD1 (5 bases). This clonotype was obtained from a man between 45 and 60 years old who received an inactivated influenza vaccine. The CDR3 loop reads CASRVSRVSYEQYF. The DNA for the CDR3 is TGTGCCAGCAGAGTCTCCAGGGTAAGCTACGAGCAGTACTTC.